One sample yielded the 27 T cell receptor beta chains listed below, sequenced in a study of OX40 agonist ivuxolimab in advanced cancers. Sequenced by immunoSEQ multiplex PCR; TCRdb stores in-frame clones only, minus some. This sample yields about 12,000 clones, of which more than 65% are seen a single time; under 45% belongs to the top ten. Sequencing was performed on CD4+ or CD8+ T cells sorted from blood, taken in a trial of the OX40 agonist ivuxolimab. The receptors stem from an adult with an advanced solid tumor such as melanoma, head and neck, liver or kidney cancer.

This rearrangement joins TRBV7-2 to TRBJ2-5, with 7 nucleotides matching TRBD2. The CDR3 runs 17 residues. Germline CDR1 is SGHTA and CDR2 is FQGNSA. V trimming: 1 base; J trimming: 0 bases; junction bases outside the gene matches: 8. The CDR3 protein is CASSLEGLVTYQETQYF. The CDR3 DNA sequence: TGTGCCAGCAGCTTAGAAGGACTAGTAACTTACCAAGAGACCCAGTACTTC.

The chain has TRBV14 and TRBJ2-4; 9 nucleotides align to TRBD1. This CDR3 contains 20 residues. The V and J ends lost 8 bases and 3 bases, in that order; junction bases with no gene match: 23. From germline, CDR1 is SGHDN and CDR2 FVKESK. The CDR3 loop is CASLRGEGQGLGFVKNIQYF. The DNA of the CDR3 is TGTGCCAGCTTAAGGGGCGAGGGACAGGGTCTAGGGTTTGTCAAAAACATTCAGTACTTC.

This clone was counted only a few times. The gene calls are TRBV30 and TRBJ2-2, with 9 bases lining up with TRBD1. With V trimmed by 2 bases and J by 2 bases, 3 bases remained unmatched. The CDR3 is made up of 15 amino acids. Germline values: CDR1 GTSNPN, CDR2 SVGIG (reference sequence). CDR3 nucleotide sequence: TGTGCCTGGAGTCGGACAGGGGATAACACCGGGGAGCTGTTTTTT. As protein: CAWSRTGDNTGELFF. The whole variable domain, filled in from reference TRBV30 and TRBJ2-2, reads SQTIHQWPATLVQPVGSPLSLECTVEGTSNPNLYWYRQAAGRGLQLLFYSVGIGQISSEVPQNLSASRPQDRQFILSSKKLLLSDSGFYLCAWSRTGDNTGELFFGEGSRLTVL.

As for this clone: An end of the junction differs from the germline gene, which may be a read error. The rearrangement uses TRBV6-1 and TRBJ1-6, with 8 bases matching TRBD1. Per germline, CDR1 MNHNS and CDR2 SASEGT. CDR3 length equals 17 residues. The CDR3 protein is CASCDWTGYLYNSPLHF. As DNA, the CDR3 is TGTGCCAGCTGTGATTGGACAGGGTACCTCTATAATTCACCCCTCCACTTT.

CDR3 coding DNA: TGCGCCAGCAGCGCGGGGGCGGGTAATGAAAAACTGTTTTTT. Translated: CASSAGAGNEKLFF. The gene calls are TRBV5-1 and TRBJ1-4, with a possible D match to TRBD1 (6 bases). Germline-derived CDR1 and CDR2 are SGHRS and YFSETQ. Between the trimmed V and J ends, which lost 4 bases and 4 bases, there was a span of 11 bases. This CDR3 has 14 residues. Variable domain in full (rest from reference TRBV5-1 and TRBJ1-4): KAGVTQTPRYLIKTRGQQVTLSCSPISGHRSVSWYQQTPGQGLQFLFEYFSETQRNKGNFPGRFSGRQFSNSRSEMNVSTLELGDSALYLCASSAGAGNEKLFFGSGTQLSVL.

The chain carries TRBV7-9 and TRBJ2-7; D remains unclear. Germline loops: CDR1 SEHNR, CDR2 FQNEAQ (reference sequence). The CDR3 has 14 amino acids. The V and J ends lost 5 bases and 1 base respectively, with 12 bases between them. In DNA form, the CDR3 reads TGTGCCAGCAGCCTCTCGTTAGAGTCCTACGAGCAGTACTTC. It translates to CASSLSLESYEQYF.

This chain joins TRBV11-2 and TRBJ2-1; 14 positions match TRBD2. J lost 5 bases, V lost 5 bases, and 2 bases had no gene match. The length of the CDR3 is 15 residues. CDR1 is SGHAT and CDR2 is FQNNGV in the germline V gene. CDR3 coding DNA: TGTGCCAGCAGCCTGACTAGCGGGAGGGACAATGAGCAGTTCTTC. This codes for CASSLTSGRDNEQFF.

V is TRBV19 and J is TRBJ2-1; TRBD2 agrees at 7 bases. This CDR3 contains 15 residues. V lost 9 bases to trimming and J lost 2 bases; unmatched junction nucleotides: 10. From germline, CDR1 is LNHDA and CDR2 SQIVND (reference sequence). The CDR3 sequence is CARPYGGLPYNEQFF. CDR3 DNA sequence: TGTGCCAGACCTTATGGGGGACTACCCTACAATGAGCAGTTCTTC.

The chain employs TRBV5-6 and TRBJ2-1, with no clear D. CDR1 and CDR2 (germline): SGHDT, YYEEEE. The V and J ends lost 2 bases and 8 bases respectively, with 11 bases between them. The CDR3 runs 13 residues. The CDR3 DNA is TGTGCCAGCAGCTTCGATGGTTGGCATGAGCAGTTCTTC. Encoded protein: CASSFDGWHEQFF. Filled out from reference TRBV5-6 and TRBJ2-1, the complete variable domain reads DAGVTQSPTHLIKTRGQQVTLRCSPKSGHDTVSWYQQALGQGPQFIFQYYEEEERQRGNFPDRFSGHQFPNYSSELNVNALLLGDSALYLCASSFDGWHEQFFGPGTRLTVL.

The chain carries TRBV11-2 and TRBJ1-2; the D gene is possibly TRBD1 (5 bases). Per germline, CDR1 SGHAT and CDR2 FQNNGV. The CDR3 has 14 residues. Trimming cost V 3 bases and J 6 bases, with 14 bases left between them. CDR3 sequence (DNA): TGTGCCAGCAGCTTTGCGGGGGGGGAGGATGGCTACACCTTC. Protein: CASSFAGGEDGYTF.

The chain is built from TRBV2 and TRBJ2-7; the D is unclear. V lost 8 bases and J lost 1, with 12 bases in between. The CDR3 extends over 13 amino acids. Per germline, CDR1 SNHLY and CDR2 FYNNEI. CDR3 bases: TGTGCCAGCCGCCCCGGAGTTTCCTACGAGCAGTACTTC. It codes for CASRPGVSYEQYF.

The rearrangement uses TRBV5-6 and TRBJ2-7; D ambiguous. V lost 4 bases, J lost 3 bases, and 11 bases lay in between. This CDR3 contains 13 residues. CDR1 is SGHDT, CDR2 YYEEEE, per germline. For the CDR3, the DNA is TGTGCCAGCAGCCTCCTCCGAAGCTACGAGCAGTACTTC. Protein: CASSLLRSYEQYF.

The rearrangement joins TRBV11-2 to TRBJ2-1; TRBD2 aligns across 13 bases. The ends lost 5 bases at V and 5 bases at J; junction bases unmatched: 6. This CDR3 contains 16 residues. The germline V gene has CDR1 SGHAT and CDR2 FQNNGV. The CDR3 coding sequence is TGTGCCAGCAGCCCCGCGGGACTAGCGGGAAACAATGAGCAGTTCTTC. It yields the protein CASSPAGLAGNNEQFF.

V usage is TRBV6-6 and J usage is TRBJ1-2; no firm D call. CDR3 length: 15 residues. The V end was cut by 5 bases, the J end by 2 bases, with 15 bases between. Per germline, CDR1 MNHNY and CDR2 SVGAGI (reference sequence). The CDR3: CASSAPSASNYGYTF. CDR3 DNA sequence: TGTGCCAGCAGTGCTCCTTCGGCGTCAAACTATGGCTACACCTTC.

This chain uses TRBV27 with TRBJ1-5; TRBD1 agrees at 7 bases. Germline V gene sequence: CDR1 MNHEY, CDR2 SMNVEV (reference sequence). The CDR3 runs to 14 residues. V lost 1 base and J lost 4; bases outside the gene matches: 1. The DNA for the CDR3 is TGTGCCAGCAGTTTATTGACAGGGAATCAGCCCCAGCATTTT. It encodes CASSLLTGNQPQHF.

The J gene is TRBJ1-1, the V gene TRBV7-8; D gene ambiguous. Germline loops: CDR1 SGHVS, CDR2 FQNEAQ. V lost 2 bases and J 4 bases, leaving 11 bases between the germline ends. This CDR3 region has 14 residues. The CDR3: CASSLRSTFTEAFF. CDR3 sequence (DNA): TGTGCCAGCAGCTTAAGATCTACGTTCACTGAAGCTTTCTTT.

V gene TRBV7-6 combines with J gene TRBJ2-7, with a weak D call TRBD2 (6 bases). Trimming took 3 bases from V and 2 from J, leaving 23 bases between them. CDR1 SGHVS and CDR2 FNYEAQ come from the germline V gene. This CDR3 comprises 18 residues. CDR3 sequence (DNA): TGTGCCAGCAGCTTGGTAGTTGAAGGCGGGAACACCCCCTACGAGCAGTACTTC. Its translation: CASSLVVEGGNTPYEQYF.

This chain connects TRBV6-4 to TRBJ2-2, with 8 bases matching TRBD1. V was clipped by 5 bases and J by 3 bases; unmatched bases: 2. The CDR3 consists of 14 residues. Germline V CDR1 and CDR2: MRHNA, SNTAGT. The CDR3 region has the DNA TGTGCCAGCAGTCCGACAGGGGACACCGGGGAGCTGTTTTTT. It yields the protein CASSPTGDTGELFF.

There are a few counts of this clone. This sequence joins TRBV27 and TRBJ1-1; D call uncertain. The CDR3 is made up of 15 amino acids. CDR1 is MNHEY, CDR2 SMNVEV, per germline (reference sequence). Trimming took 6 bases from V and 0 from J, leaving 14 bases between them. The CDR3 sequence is CASRGTLGLNTEAFF. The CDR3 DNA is TGTGCCAGCAGGGGTACCCTCGGCCTGAACACTGAAGCTTTCTTT.

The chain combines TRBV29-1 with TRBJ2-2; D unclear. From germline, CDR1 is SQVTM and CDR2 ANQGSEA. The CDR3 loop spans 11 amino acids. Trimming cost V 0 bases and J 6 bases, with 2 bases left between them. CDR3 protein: CSVEEAGELFF. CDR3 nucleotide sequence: TGCAGCGTTGAAGAAGCCGGGGAGCTGTTTTTT.

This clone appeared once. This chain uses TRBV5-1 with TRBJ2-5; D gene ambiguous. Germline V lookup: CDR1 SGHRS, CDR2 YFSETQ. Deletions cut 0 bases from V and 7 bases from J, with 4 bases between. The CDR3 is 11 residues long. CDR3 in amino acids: CASSLGGTQYF. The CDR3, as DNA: TGCGCCAGCAGCTTGGGGGGGACCCAGTACTTC. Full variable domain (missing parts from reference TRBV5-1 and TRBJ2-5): KAGVTQTPRYLIKTRGQQVTLSCSPISGHRSVSWYQQTPGQGLQFLFEYFSETQRNKGNFPGRFSGRQFSNSRSEMNVSTLELGDSALYLCASSLGGTQYFGPGTRLLVL.

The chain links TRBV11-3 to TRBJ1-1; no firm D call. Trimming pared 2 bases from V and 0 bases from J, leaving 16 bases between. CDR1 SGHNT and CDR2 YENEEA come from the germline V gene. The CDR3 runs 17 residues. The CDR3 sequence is CASSLSRKASLNTEAFF. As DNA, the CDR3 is TGTGCCAGCAGCTTAAGCCGAAAGGCCTCCCTGAACACTGAAGCTTTCTTT.

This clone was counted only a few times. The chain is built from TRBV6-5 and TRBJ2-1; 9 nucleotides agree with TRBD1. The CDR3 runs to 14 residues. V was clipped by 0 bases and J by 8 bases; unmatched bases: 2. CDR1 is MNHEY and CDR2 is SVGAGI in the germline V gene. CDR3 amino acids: CASSYSDRGDEQFF. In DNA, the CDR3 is TGTGCCAGCAGTTACTCGGACAGGGGCGATGAGCAGTTCTTC.

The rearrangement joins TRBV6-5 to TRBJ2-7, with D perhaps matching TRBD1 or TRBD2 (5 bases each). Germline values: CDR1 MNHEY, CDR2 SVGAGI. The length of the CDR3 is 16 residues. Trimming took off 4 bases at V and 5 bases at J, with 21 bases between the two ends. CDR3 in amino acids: CASSFRFGAVGDEQYF. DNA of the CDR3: TGTGCCAGCAGTTTCCGGTTTGGAGCGGTGGGGGACGAGCAGTACTTC.

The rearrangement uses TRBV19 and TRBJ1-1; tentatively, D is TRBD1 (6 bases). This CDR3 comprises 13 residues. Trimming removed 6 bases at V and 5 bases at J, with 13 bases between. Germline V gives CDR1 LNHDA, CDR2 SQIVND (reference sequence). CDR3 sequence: CASRGGATTEAFF. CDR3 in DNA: TGTGCCAGTAGGGGGGGGGCTACGACTGAAGCTTTCTTT.

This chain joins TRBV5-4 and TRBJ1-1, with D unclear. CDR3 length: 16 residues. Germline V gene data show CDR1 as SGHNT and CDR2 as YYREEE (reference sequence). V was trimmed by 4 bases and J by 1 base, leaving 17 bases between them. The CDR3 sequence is CASSPPFSTPNTEAFF. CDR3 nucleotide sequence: TGTGCCAGCAGCCCTCCCTTTTCGACACCGAACACTGAAGCTTTCTTT.

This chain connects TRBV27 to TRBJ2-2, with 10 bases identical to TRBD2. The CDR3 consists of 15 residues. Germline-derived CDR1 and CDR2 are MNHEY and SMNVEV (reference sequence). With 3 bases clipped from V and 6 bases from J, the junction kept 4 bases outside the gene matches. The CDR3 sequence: CASSFPSGSSGELFF. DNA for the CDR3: TGTGCCAGCAGTTTTCCTAGCGGGAGCTCCGGGGAGCTGTTTTTT.